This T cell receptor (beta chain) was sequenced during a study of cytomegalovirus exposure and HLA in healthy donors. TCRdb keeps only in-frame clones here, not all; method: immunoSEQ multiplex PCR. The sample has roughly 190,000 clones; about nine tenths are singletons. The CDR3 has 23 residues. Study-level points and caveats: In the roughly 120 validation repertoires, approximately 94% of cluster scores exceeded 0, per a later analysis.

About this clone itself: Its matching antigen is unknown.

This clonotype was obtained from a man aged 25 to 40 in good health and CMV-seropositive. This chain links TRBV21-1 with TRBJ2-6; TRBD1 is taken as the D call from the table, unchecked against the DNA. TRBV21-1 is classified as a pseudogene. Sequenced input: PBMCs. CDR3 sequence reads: CASSKAPRESQGPWSSGANVLTF. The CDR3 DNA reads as TGTGCCAGCAGCAAAGCGCCCCGAGAGAGCCAGGGCCCCTGGAGCTCTGGGGCCAACGTCCTGACTTTC.